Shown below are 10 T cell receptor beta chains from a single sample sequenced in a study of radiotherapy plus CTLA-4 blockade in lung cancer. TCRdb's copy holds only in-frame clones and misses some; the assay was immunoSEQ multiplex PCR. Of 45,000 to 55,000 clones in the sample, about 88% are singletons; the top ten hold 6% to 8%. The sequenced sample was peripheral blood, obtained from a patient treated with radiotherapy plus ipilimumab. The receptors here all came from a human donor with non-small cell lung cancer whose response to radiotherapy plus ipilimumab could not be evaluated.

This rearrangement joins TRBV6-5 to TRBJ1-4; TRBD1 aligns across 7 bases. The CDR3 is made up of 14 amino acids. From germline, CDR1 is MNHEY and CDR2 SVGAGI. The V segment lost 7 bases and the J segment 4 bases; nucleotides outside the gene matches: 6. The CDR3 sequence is CASTNRGSNEKLFF. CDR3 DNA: TGTGCCAGCACCAACAGGGGAAGTAATGAAAAACTGTTTTTT.

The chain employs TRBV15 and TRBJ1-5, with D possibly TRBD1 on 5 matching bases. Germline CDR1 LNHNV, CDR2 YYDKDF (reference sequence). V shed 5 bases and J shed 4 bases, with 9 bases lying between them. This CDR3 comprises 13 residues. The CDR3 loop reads CATSSQGNQPQHF. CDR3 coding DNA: TGTGCCACCAGCTCCCAGGGTAATCAGCCCCAGCATTTT.

CDR3 sequence: CASSSLGLAVKDTQYF. The CDR3 DNA follows: TGCGCCAGCAGCTCCCTAGGACTAGCGGTGAAAGATACGCAGTATTTT. The genes are TRBV5-1 and TRBJ2-3; TRBD2 agrees at 10 bases. J lost 5 bases, V lost 3 bases, and 9 bases had no gene match. The CDR3 extends over 16 amino acids. Germline lookup yields CDR1 SGHRS and CDR2 YFSETQ.

This CDR3 reads CASSPPGLAINEQFF. CDR3 nucleotides: TGTGCCAGCAGTCCACCAGGACTAGCCATCAATGAGCAGTTCTTC. The genes are TRBV9 and TRBJ2-1, with 8 nucleotides matching TRBD2. After removal of 5 bases from V and 6 bases from J, the junction contained 10 bases not matched to a gene. The CDR3 is made up of 15 amino acids. CDR1 and CDR2 from the germline V gene are SGDLS and YYNGEE. Full variable domain (missing parts from reference TRBV9 and TRBJ2-1): DSGVTQTPKHLITATGQRVTLRCSPRSGDLSVYWYQQSLDQGLQFLIQYYNGEERAKGNILERFSAQQFPDLHSELNLSSLELGDSALYFCASSPPGLAINEQFFGPGTRLTVL.

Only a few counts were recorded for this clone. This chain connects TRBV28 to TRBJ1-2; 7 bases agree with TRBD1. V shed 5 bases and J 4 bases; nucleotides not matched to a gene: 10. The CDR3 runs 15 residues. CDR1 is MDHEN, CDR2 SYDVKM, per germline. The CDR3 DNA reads TGTGCCAGCAGTCCGGATTGGGACAGTCTCTATGGCTACACCTTC. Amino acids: CASSPDWDSLYGYTF.

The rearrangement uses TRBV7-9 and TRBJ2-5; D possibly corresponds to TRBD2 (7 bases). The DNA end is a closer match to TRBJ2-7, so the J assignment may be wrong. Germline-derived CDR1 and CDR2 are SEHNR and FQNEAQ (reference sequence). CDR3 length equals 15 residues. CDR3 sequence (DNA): TGTGCCAGCAGCTTACTGGGGGAGGGGGACTACGAGCAGTACTTC. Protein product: CASSLLGEGDYEQYF.

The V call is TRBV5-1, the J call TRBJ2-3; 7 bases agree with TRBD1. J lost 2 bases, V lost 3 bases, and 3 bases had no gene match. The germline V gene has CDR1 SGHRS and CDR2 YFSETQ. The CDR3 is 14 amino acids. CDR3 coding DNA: TGCGCCAGCAGCTACGGACAGGTCACAGATACGCAGTATTTT. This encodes CASSYGQVTDTQYF. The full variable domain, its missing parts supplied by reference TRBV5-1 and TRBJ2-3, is KAGVTQTPRYLIKTRGQQVTLSCSPISGHRSVSWYQQTPGQGLQFLFEYFSETQRNKGNFPGRFSGRQFSNSRSEMNVSTLELGDSALYLCASSYGQVTDTQYFGPGTRLTVL.

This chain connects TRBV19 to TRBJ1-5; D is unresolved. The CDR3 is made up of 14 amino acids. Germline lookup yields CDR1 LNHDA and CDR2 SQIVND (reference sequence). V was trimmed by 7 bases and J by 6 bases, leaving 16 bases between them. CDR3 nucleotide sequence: TGTGCCAGTACCACCCCGGGGTGGGGTCAGCCCCAGCATTTT. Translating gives CASTTPGWGQPQHF.

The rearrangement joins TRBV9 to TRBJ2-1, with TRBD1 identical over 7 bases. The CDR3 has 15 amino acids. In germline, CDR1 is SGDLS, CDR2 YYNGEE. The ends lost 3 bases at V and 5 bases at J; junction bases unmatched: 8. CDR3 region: CASSEQGRLHNEQFF. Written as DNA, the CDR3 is TGTGCCAGCAGCGAACAGGGGCGCCTACACAATGAGCAGTTCTTC.

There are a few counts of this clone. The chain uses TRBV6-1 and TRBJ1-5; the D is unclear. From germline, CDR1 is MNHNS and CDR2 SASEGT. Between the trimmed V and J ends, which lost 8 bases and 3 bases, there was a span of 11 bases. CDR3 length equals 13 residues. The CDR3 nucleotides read TGTGCCAGCCGGGAACAAGACAATCAGCCCCAGCATTTT. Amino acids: CASREQDNQPQHF.